This TCR beta chain was sequenced for a study of blood T cell repertoires in COVID-19. Method: immunoSEQ multiplex PCR; TCRdb's copy keeps in-frame clones and lacks some. Of 350,000 or so clones listed, about 90% are singletons. People in the exposed group encountered a COVID-19 case within 2 weeks before entering the study. CDR1 is ENHRY, CDR2 SYGVKD, per germline. The CDR3 runs to 14 residues. The V end was cut by 4 bases, the J end by 0 bases, with 9 bases between. The sequence derives from a woman aged 25 to 39 who had been exposed to COVID-19. The source material was PBMCs or T cells enriched from blood (not recorded which). The V and J genes are TRBV10-3 and TRBJ1-1, with D possibly TRBD1 on 5 matching bases. The CDR3 DNA is TGTGCCATCAGTGCAAGGACACTGAACACTGAAGCTTTCTTT. Residues: CAISARTLNTEAFF.